This T cell receptor beta chain derives from a study of blood T cell repertoires in COVID-19. Study information: Researchers got acute and convalescent COVID-19 samples from the United States, Italy and Spain. From T cells, B-cell-depleted T cells, or PBMCs came the material, which was cDNA or gDNA.

Per the authors' pipeline: Nucleated cell number was recorded as an estimate derived from reference gene primer amplification. Method: immunoSEQ multiplex PCR; TCRdb's copy keeps in-frame clones and lacks some. V, J and clone size were drawn from that table, and D and trimming were deduced from the DNA. The data show some 180,000 clones, with approximately 90% seen just once and around 2.1% held by the top ten. This CDR3 has 17 amino acids. The source material was peripheral blood. The J gene is TRBJ2-4, the V gene TRBV12-2; no DNA check was done on the table's D call, TRBD2. TRBV12-2 is a documented pseudogene. The TCR sequence derives from a man aged 50 or older who had recovered from COVID-19. The CDR3 region has the DNA TGTGCAAGTCGCTTTGGGGGGGCTAGCGGAGCGGGTGGCATTCAGTACTTC. Encoded protein: CASRFGGASGAGGIQYF.